Below, 9 T cell receptor beta chains from the same sample are listed, as sequenced in a study of T cell responses to AZD1222 COVID-19 vaccine (dated by TCRdb to about 2021). Sample time point, as interpreted from the label and publication: baseline before first vaccination. Library construction relied on the immunoSEQ multiplex PCR assay. TCRdb provides this immuneACCESS table in a form limited to in-frame rearrangements. Some clones are lacking; in checked studies, under half of them reflect an unresolved V gene, and why the rest are absent is not known. This sample is represented by 75,000 to 100,000 clones; 75% to 90% of them were singletons. The top ten constitute approximately 7.5% of the sample. The source material was peripheral blood, sampled on day 0 of AZD1222 vaccination. The source of these receptors is an adult in good health.

The chain has TRBV19 and TRBJ2-1, with D possibly called TRBD1 or TRBD2 (5 bases each). The CDR3 sequence is 11 residues long. The germline V and J ends were trimmed by 11 bases and 6 bases, with 11 bases remaining between them. Germline V gene sequence: CDR1 LNHDA, CDR2 SQIVND (reference sequence). The CDR3 sequence is CAGDPPNEQFF. The DNA of the CDR3 is TGTGCCGGGGACCCTCCCAATGAGCAGTTCTTC.

The chain employs TRBV19 and TRBJ2-5; possible D gene TRBD1, 6 bases. Trimming left V 6 bases short and J 5 bases short, with 13 bases between. In germline, CDR1 is LNHDA, CDR2 SQIVND (reference sequence). This CDR3 is built from 13 residues. The CDR3: CASRNRVGETQYF. In DNA form, the CDR3 reads TGTGCCAGTAGAAACAGGGTGGGGGAGACCCAGTACTTC.

This rearrangement joins TRBV5-6 to TRBJ1-4; D might be TRBD1 (6 bases). CDR1 is SGHDT and CDR2 is YYEEEE in the germline V gene. V lost 0 bases to trimming and J lost 7 bases, with 13 bases between them. The CDR3 is 15 amino acids. DNA of the CDR3: TGTGCCAGCAGCTTGGCCGGGCAGGGGAGTGAAAAACTGTTTTTT. Translating gives CASSLAGQGSEKLFF.

V gene TRBV6-2 or TRBV6-3 combines with J gene TRBJ2-2; D gene ambiguous. This CDR3 comprises 20 residues. Trimming stripped 3 bases from V and 5 bases from J, with 28 bases between. Germline V lookup: CDR1 MNHEY, CDR2 SVGEGT. The chain's CDR3 is CASSYGPGQRAPSVTGELFF. CDR3 sequence (DNA): TGTGCCAGCAGTTATGGGCCAGGCCAAAGAGCCCCGTCAGTAACCGGGGAGCTGTTTTTT.

In this sample, this clone turned up once. The chain employs TRBV29-1 and TRBJ2-1; 10 nucleotides agree with TRBD2. The ends lost 6 bases at V and 8 bases at J; junction bases unmatched: 7. Germline-derived CDR1 and CDR2 are SQVTM and ANQGSEA. The CDR3 spans 13 residues. CDR3 bases: TGCAGCGTCGGGATAGCGGGAGGCGATGAGCAGTTCTTC. This sequence encodes CSVGIAGGDEQFF.

This chain links TRBV3-1 (or the pseudogene TRBV3-2) with TRBJ1-4; a weak D match, TRBD1 (6 bases). The CDR3 length is 16 residues. The germline gives CDR1 LGHDT, CDR2 YNNKEL (reference sequence). The germline V and J ends were trimmed by 5 bases and 0 bases, with 13 bases remaining between them. As DNA, the CDR3 is TGTGCCAGCAGCTGGAGGGGGTTTGCAACTAATGAAAAACTGTTTTTT. This translates into CASSWRGFATNEKLFF.

The chain has TRBV14 and TRBJ1-2; tentative D call: TRBD1 (6 bases). Trimming took off 4 bases at V and 7 bases at J, with 13 bases between the two ends. Germline V gene lookup returns CDR1 SGHDN and CDR2 FVKESK. This CDR3 has 13 residues. The CDR3 region is CASSPWTDGGYTF. For the CDR3, the DNA is TGTGCCAGCAGCCCCTGGACAGATGGTGGCTACACCTTC.

This chain uses TRBV29-1 with TRBJ1-1; TRBD1 matches at 7 bases. Germline loops: CDR1 SQVTM, CDR2 ANQGSEA. The CDR3 is 17 residues long. The J segment lost 1 base and the V segment lost 6 bases, leaving 17 bases of the junction unmatched. CDR3 DNA: TGCAGCGTCCTAGAAGGTCCCCGCAGGGGGGCGAACACTGAAGCTTTCTTT. Its translation is CSVLEGPRRGANTEAFF. Full variable domain (rest looked up from reference TRBV29-1 and TRBJ1-1): SAVISQKPSRDICQRGTSLTIQCQVDSQVTMMFWYRQQPGQSLTLIATANQGSEATYESGFVIDKFPISRPNLTFSTLTVSNMSPEDSSIYLCSVLEGPRRGANTEAFFGQGTRLTVV.

The rearrangement joins TRBV4-3 to TRBJ2-1; D remains ambiguous. The CDR3 totals 14 residues. Germline V gives CDR1 LGHNA, CDR2 YSLEER. V was shortened by 1 base and J by 12 bases, with 16 bases between the two germline ends. CDR3 nucleotides: TGCGCCAGCAGCCAAGGGGTCCCGATTGGTGGGCAGTTCTTC. Protein: CASSQGVPIGGQFF.